The table lists the clone carrying this TCR beta chain with a few counts. The table came from immunoSEQ multiplex PCR; TCRdb's copy has only in-frame clones and leaves some out. The sample records under 40,000 clones, 80% to 90% being singletons. The sample originates from a study of control samples from healthy donors and cancer patients. CDR1 is MNHEY and CDR2 is SMNVEV in the germline V gene (reference sequence). Deletions cut 5 bases from V and 4 bases from J, with 20 bases between. This CDR3 has 17 residues. Sequencing input: PBMCs. This receptor was taken from a woman aged 55-70 years with lung cancer. J is TRBJ2-2 and V is TRBV27; D gene ambiguous. This chain's CDR3 is CASSNDGDFRITGELFF. For the CDR3, the DNA is TGTGCCAGCAGTAATGATGGAGACTTCAGAATCACCGGGGAGCTGTTTTTT.